This TCR beta chain was recorded in a study of tumor-infiltrating lymphocytes in primary liver carcinoma. Across the whole study: There were roughly 3.65 to 7.13 million productive TCRbeta reads per sample, a yield similar across tissue types.

CDR1 is SQVTM and CDR2 is ANQGSEA in the germline V gene. The CDR3 sequence is 14 residues long. Study observations and caveats: The study found tumor-adjacent and tumor-blood pairs overlapped less than tumor region pairs.

For this clonotype: Its antigen is currently unknown.

Bulk tissue was left unsorted, and RNA and DNA were co-extracted from about 20-30 mg of it. No treatment had been given to the patients, who were chronically infected with HBV. TCR beta cDNA came from about 500 ng total RNA, primed with a constant-region primer. ARM-PCR, slightly modified, supplied the TCR beta libraries through three nested multiplex PCR rounds. The study ran its first two PCR rounds for approximately 10 cycles each, using TRBV1-TRBV30 forward primers and a C-beta reverse primer. TCRdb re-analysed the multiplex PCR reads in MiXCR, keeping a single row per CDR3 protein. This sample has roughly 70,000 distinct CDR3 sequences, with 71% found just once.

The chain combines TRBV29-1 with TRBJ2-1; TRBD2 agrees at 7 bases. The source is a man aged 40-55 years with primary liver carcinoma and hepatitis B virus infection. Specimen: liver tumor tissue from sampling region 4. Subset: tumor region T4, right-lateral pole. The CDR3 spells CNVAGPAGRVEQFF. The CDR3 bases are TGCAACGTGGCGGGACCAGCGGGAAGGGTTGAGCAGTTCTTC.